A single sample gave rise to the 19 T cell receptor beta chains below, sequenced in a study of post-analysis software for immune sequencing data. Study outcomes and limitations: A handful of TRBV segments occurring more often in patients than controls included TRBV5-6, TRBV5-1 and TRBV20-1.

What these receptors recognize is not known. TCR beta libraries were prepared from cDNA with unique molecular identifiers. TCRdb reprocessed the PCR reads with MiXCR, giving one entry per CDR3 protein. The sample holds 740,000 or so distinct CDR3 sequences, roughly half seen once. Sequences were obtained from blood. The source is a girl between 5 and 17 years old with multiple sclerosis.

The chain couples TRBV20-1 to TRBJ2-3; 10 nucleotides match TRBD2. From germline, CDR1 is DFQATT and CDR2 SNEGSKA (reference sequence). The CDR3 totals 15 residues. Losses at the gene ends were 0 bases for V and 5 bases for J; bases not matched to a gene: 5. The CDR3 coding sequence is TGCAGTGCTAGAGATAGCGGGGGGAGTGGAGATACGCAGTATTTT. Protein product: CSARDSGGSGDTQYF.

The chain recombines TRBV12-3 or TRBV12-4 with TRBJ1-5; 7 nucleotides agree with TRBD1. V shed 3 bases, J shed 2 bases, and the junction held 10 bases outside the gene matches. The CDR3 contains 17 residues. CDR3 sequence reads: CASSLDLGGTGNQPQHF. The DNA for the CDR3 is TGTGCCAGCAGTTTGGATTTAGGGGGCACAGGCAATCAGCCCCAGCATTTT.

This clonotype was observed a handful of times. The V and J genes are TRBV12-5 and TRBJ2-7; no firm D call. The CDR3 is 11 amino acids. Trimming stripped 6 bases from V and 3 bases from J, with 6 bases between. The germline V gene encodes CDR1 LGHNT and CDR2 FRNRAP. Written as DNA, the CDR3 is TGTGCTAGTGGCACAGACTACGAGCAGTACTTC. This sequence encodes CASGTDYEQYF.

The genes are TRBV14 and TRBJ2-5; D could derive from TRBD1 or TRBD2 (5 bases each). The better agreement between TRBJ2-7 and the DNA end casts doubt on the J call. The CDR3 extends over 17 amino acids. The germline gives CDR1 SGHDN, CDR2 FVKESK. The DNA for the CDR3 is TGTGCCAGCAGCCACCTAGGACTCCGGGACCGCTACCACGAGCAGTACTTC. This encodes CASSHLGLRDRYHEQYF.

This chain links TRBV20-1 with TRBJ2-5, with a tentative D call TRBD1 (6 bases). This CDR3 has 13 residues. The V and J ends lost 3 bases and 13 bases respectively, with 21 bases between them. CDR1 and CDR2 (germline): DFQATT, SNEGSKA (reference sequence). The CDR3 loop reads CSASNRVWSKRYF. The DNA of the CDR3 is TGCAGTGCTAGTAACAGGGTGTGGAGTAAGCGGTACTTC.

This clonotype showed up just once. This rearrangement joins TRBV27 to TRBJ2-3; 7 bases match TRBD2. The germline gives CDR1 MNHEY, CDR2 SMNVEV (reference sequence). Trimming removed 10 bases from V and 4 bases from J; junction bases left unmatched: 8. The CDR3 spans 13 residues. CDR3 protein: CAIRSGNADTQYF. CDR3 bases: TGTGCCATCAGGAGCGGGAACGCAGATACGCAGTATTTT.

The chain has TRBV20-1 and TRBJ2-2; D remains ambiguous. CDR3 length: 14 amino acids. Germline values: CDR1 DFQATT, CDR2 SNEGSKA (reference sequence). V dropped 4 bases and J dropped 8 bases, with 17 bases sitting between them. The CDR3 loop reads CSATSTGPGGELFF. Here the CDR3 DNA reads TGCAGTGCTACCTCGACCGGGCCCGGAGGGGAGCTGTTTTTT.

In this sample, this clonotype turned up once. Compared with germline, one end of the junction differs, possibly owing to a read error. The chain joins TRBV29-1 to TRBJ2-3; 7 bases match TRBD1. The CDR3 loop spans 14 amino acids. Germline V CDR1 and CDR2: SQVTM, ANQGSEA. This CDR3 is CSVAPGQRTDTRYF. CDR3 DNA: TGCAGCGTGGCCCCGGGACAGCGCACAGATACGCGGTATTTT.

J is TRBJ1-5 and V is TRBV20-1, with 7 bases identical to TRBD1. This CDR3 has 16 amino acids. V trimming: 0 bases; J trimming: 1 base; junction bases outside the gene matches: 6. CDR1 and CDR2 from the germline V gene are DFQATT and SNEGSKA (reference sequence). The CDR3: CSARDRYRGSNQPQHF. DNA for the CDR3: TGCAGTGCTAGAGATCGATACAGGGGAAGCAATCAGCCCCAGCATTTT.

The DNA for the CDR3 is TGTGCCAGCAGATATACAGGGATTGGCGGCTACACCTTC. Translating it yields CASRYTGIGGYTF. This rearrangement joins TRBV12-3 or TRBV12-4 to TRBJ1-2, with D tentatively TRBD1 (6 bases). This CDR3 has 13 residues. V was pared by 6 bases and J by 8 bases, with 16 bases between.

This clonotype was found a few times. V and J are TRBV25-1 and TRBJ2-7; D assignment may be TRBD1 or TRBD2 (5 bases each). V lost 5 bases and J lost 2, with 16 bases in between. CDR1 is MGHDK, CDR2 SYGVNS, per germline. The CDR3 covers 15 residues. The CDR3 DNA reads as TGTGCCAGCAGTCGGCAGGGAGCGGTTGCCTACGAGCAGTACTTC. Residues: CASSRQGAVAYEQYF.

The chain recombines TRBV6-5 with TRBJ2-1; 11 nucleotides agree with TRBD2. Germline V lookup: CDR1 MNHEY, CDR2 SVGAGI. The CDR3 is 20 amino acids. With 0 bases clipped from V and 4 bases from J, the junction kept 14 bases outside the gene matches. CDR3 bases: TGTGCCAGCAGTTACTCGTGGGGTGGTAGCGGGAGGGCCGTTTACAATGAGCAGTTCTTC. It codes for CASSYSWGGSGRAVYNEQFF.

This chain's CDR3 is CSVDYGNRLMNTEAFF. DNA for the CDR3: TGCAGCGTTGATTATGGTAACAGGCTCATGAACACTGAAGCTTTCTTT. The chain couples TRBV29-1 to TRBJ1-1, with TRBD1 as a possible D gene (5 bases). The germline V gene encodes CDR1 SQVTM and CDR2 ANQGSEA. Trimming took off 3 bases at V and 0 bases at J, with 17 bases between the two ends. The CDR3 is 16 amino acids.

The genes are TRBV15 and TRBJ2-1; possibly TRBD2 for D (6 bases). CDR1 LNHNV and CDR2 YYDKDF come from the germline V gene (reference sequence). This CDR3 is built from 13 residues. The V end lost 3 bases, the J end lost 12 bases, and 15 bases lay between the germline ends. CDR3: CATSSDGTPGQFF. The CDR3 region has the DNA TGTGCCACCAGCAGTGACGGGACTCCCGGGCAGTTCTTC.

The chain is built from TRBV7-2 and TRBJ2-5; perhaps D is TRBD1 or TRBD2 (5 bases each). The ends were cut back, 3 bases at V and 5 bases at J, with 16 bases in the middle. The CDR3 runs to 15 residues. Germline CDR1 and CDR2: SGHTA and FQGNSA. DNA for the CDR3: TGTGCCAGCAGCTTCACCGGGGACCTCCGTGAGACCCAGTACTTC. Its protein product is CASSFTGDLRETQYF.

This clonotype came up a few times. The chain links TRBV20-1 to TRBJ2-7; TRBD1 matches at 9 bases. Germline trimming cut 6 bases from V and 2 bases from J; bases unmatched to any gene: 8. Germline CDR1 DFQATT, CDR2 SNEGSKA (reference sequence). The CDR3 is 14 amino acids. The CDR3 nucleotides read TGCAGTGCCTCTGGGGGGACAGGGACCTACGAGCAGTACTTC. It codes for CSASGGTGTYEQYF.

The chain is built from TRBV27 and TRBJ1-1; no firm D call. Trimming cost V 0 bases and J 1 base, with 15 bases left between them. Looked up from germline, CDR1 is MNHEY and CDR2 is SMNVEV (reference sequence). The CDR3 has 17 residues. The CDR3 DNA is TGTGCCAGCAGTTTATCGATGCCAGAGATGAGGAACACTGAAGCTTTCTTT. This sequence encodes CASSLSMPEMRNTEAFF.

V gene TRBV20-1 combines with J gene TRBJ2-7; D possibly corresponds to TRBD2 (6 bases). This CDR3 has 19 amino acids. V dropped 4 bases and J dropped 0 bases, with 28 bases sitting between them. CDR1 and CDR2 (germline): DFQATT, SNEGSKA (reference sequence). In DNA form, the CDR3 reads TGCAGTGCTACTTTGTCCGGTGGGGCTATGCGGGACCTCTCCTACGAGCAGTACTTC. Translation: CSATLSGGAMRDLSYEQYF.

The chain has TRBV7-9 and TRBJ2-5; the match to TRBD2 covers 7 bases. Germline V lookup: CDR1 SEHNR, CDR2 FQNEAQ (reference sequence). There are 14 residues in the CDR3. V trimming: 5 bases; J trimming: 11 bases; junction bases outside the gene matches: 14. The CDR3 region is CASSPLADPREQYF. The CDR3 DNA follows: TGTGCCAGCAGCCCCCTAGCGGACCCTAGGGAGCAGTACTTC.